Each of the 15 T cell receptor beta chains below was sequenced from the same sample in a study of cytotoxic CD8 clonotypes in ibrutinib-treated CLL. Produced via immunoSEQ multiplex PCR; TCRdb's table is partial and in-frame only. The data show some 50,000 clones, roughly 76% seen once. The source was PBMCs, collected after 12 months of ibrutinib treatment. The origin of the receptors is a human donor with chronic lymphocytic leukemia.

The gene calls are TRBV9 and TRBJ1-4; TRBD1 is a possible D gene (6 bases). In germline, CDR1 is SGDLS, CDR2 YYNGEE. The V and J ends lost 1 base and 5 bases respectively, with 12 bases between them. This CDR3 is 15 amino acids long. Written as DNA, the CDR3 is TGTGCCAGCAGCGTATGGGGTCAGGGGAATGAAAAACTGTTTTTT. This gives the protein CASSVWGQGNEKLFF.

The CDR3 DNA reads TGCGCCAGCAGCGGACGGACAAAAGGGACTGAAGCTTTCTTT. Residues: CASSGRTKGTEAFF. The rearrangement links TRBV4-1 to TRBJ1-1; perhaps TRBD1 as D (5 bases). Germline CDR1 is MGHRA and CDR2 is YSYEKL. CDR3 size: 14 residues. V was cut by 5 bases and J by 5 bases, with 15 bases left in between.

The chain couples TRBV19 to TRBJ1-5; 8 nucleotides line up with TRBD1. This CDR3 has 15 residues. Germline V gene sequence: CDR1 LNHDA, CDR2 SQIVND (reference sequence). Germline trimming cut 4 bases from V and 7 bases from J; bases unmatched to any gene: 9. The CDR3: CASSKGQGRDQPQHF. The CDR3 bases are TGTGCCAGTAGTAAAGGACAGGGACGGGACCAGCCCCAGCATTTT.

The J gene is TRBJ1-6, the V gene TRBV5-1; D not resolved. The CDR3 totals 15 residues. Germline V CDR1 and CDR2: SGHRS, YFSETQ. V was pared by 0 bases and J by 9 bases, with 13 bases between. The CDR3 DNA reads TGCGCCAGCAGCTTGGACTCACGAGGTGTTTCACCCCTCCACTTT. Translating gives CASSLDSRGVSPLHF.

This chain uses TRBV6-6 with TRBJ1-2; 8 nucleotides match TRBD1. Germline V lookup: CDR1 MNHNY, CDR2 SVGAGI (reference sequence). V shed 10 bases, J shed 4 bases, and the junction held 5 bases outside the gene matches. There are 12 residues in the CDR3. CDR3 region: CATTGEGYGYTF. In nucleotides, the CDR3 is TGTGCCACGACAGGGGAGGGCTATGGCTACACCTTC.

This clone showed up just a few times. This sequence joins TRBV11-3 and TRBJ1-1; D is uncertain. Per germline, CDR1 SGHNT and CDR2 YENEEA. The CDR3 runs 14 residues. Trimming shortened V by 0 bases and J by 1 base, and 6 bases separated the two germline ends. CDR3 in DNA: TGTGCCAGCAGCTTAGAGGCAGGGAACACTGAAGCTTTCTTT. Translating it yields CASSLEAGNTEAFF.

This clone occurred once. The chain recombines TRBV18 with TRBJ2-3; D uncertain. Germline V CDR1 and CDR2: KGHSH, LQKENI. The CDR3 is made up of 13 amino acids. V lost 1 base, J lost 0 bases, and 2 bases lay in between. The CDR3 nucleotides read TGTGCCAGCTCACCACTGAGCACAGATACGCAGTATTTT. It yields the protein CASSPLSTDTQYF.

The chain joins TRBV27 to TRBJ2-6; no firm D call. V dropped 1 base and J dropped 0 bases, with 16 bases sitting between them. The germline CDR1 and CDR2 sequences are MNHEY and SMNVEV (reference sequence). The CDR3 length is 19 residues. As DNA, the CDR3 is TGTGCCAGCAGTTTATTTTCGACCGGATTCATCTCTGGGGCCAACGTCCTGACTTTC. This translates into CASSLFSTGFISGANVLTF. Full variable domain (outside the CDR3, taken from reference TRBV27 and TRBJ2-6): EAQVTQNPRYLITVTGKKLTVTCSQNMNHEYMSWYRQDPGLGLRQIYYSMNVEVTDKGDVPEGYKVSRKEKRNFPLILESPSPNQTSLYFCASSLFSTGFISGANVLTFGAGSRLTVL.

This clone appeared a single time. The J gene is TRBJ2-5, the V gene TRBV9; D unresolved. This CDR3 spans 12 amino acids. Germline-derived CDR1 and CDR2 are SGDLS and YYNGEE. With 0 bases removed from V and 5 bases from J, the gap between germline ends came to 5 bases. Written as DNA, the CDR3 is TGTGCCAGCAGCGTAGTGGAGGAGACCCAGTACTTC. Translated: CASSVVEETQYF.

The chain links TRBV12-5 to TRBJ2-2; 11 bases are a match to TRBD2. CDR3 size: 16 residues. Trimming at V came to 7 bases and at J to 4 bases, leaving 8 bases not matched to a gene. Germline assignment: CDR1 LGHNT and CDR2 FRNRAP. The CDR3 here is CASVQTSGDLTGELFF. The CDR3 nucleotides are TGTGCTAGTGTGCAGACTAGCGGGGACCTCACCGGGGAGCTGTTTTTT.

This chain joins TRBV29-1 and TRBJ2-2; 11 bases are shared with TRBD2. Germline assignment: CDR1 SQVTM and CDR2 ANQGSEA. The CDR3 length is 13 residues. For the CDR3, the DNA is TGCAGTGTTAGCGGGGGGGATACCGGGGAGCTGTTTTTT. This codes for CSVSGGDTGELFF.

The table lists this clone with a few counts. This chain uses TRBV27 with TRBJ1-1; D is unresolved. The CDR3 has 18 residues. V lost 3 bases and J lost 1, with 21 bases in between. Germline V CDR1 and CDR2: MNHEY, SMNVEV (reference sequence). The CDR3 sequence: CASSFLGTPLDRNTEAFF. The CDR3 coding sequence is TGTGCCAGCAGTTTTTTGGGCACCCCCCTGGACCGGAACACTGAAGCTTTCTTT.

The chain employs TRBV11-3 and TRBJ2-5; 7 nucleotides agree with TRBD2. The CDR3 loop spans 14 amino acids. CDR1 is SGHNT and CDR2 is YENEEA in the germline V gene. Trimming at V came to 3 bases and at J to 5 bases, leaving 6 bases not matched to a gene. CDR3 DNA sequence: TGTGCCAGCAGCTTGGGACGGGGGGTGGAGACCCAGTACTTC. The encoded protein is CASSLGRGVETQYF.

The CDR3 nucleotides are TGTGCCAGCAGCGGGGGACTTAGCAATCAGCCCCAGCATTTT. Amino acid sequence: CASSGGLSNQPQHF. The V and J genes are TRBV9 and TRBJ1-5, with D perhaps matching TRBD1 (5 bases). The V end was cut by 3 bases, the J end by 0 bases, with 7 bases between. The CDR3 extends over 14 amino acids. CDR1 and CDR2 (germline): SGDLS, YYNGEE.

The chain employs TRBV11-2 and TRBJ1-4; D unclear. Trimming stripped 1 base from V and 1 base from J, with 7 bases between. The CDR3 has 15 residues. Germline values: CDR1 SGHAT, CDR2 FQNNGV. The CDR3 DNA is TGTGCCAGCAGCTTAGGTCAGGAAACTAATGAAAAACTGTTTTTT. Translating gives CASSLGQETNEKLFF.